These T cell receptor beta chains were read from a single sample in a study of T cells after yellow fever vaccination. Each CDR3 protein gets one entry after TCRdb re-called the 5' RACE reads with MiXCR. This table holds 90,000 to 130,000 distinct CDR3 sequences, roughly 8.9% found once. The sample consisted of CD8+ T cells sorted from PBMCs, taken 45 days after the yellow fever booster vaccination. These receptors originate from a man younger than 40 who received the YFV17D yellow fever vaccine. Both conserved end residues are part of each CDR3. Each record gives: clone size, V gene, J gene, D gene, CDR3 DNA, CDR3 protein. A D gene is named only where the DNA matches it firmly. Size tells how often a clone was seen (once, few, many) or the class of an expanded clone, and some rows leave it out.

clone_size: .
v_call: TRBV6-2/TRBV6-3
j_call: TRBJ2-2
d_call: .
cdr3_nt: TGTGCCAGCAGTTACCCGCTCGTGGGGGCGGCTACCGGGGAGCTGTTTTTT
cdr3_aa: CASSYPLVGAATGELFF

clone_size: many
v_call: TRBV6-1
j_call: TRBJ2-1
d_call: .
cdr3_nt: TGTGCCACCTTACAGGGGAGGGAGCAGTTCTTC
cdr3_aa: CATLQGREQFF

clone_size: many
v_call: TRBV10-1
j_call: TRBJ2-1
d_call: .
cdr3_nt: TGCGCCAGCTCAGATAGCGGAAAGGGGCGCAATGAGCAGTTCTTC
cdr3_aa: CASSDSGKGRNEQFF

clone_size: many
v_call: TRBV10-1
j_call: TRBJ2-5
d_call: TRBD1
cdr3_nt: TGCGCCGGCCACAGGGGGCTGGAGACCCAGTACTTC
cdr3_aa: CAGHRGLETQYF

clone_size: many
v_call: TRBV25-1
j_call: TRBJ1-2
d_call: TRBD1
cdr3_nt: TGTGCCAGCAGCTTCGGGACAGCCAAGTATGGCTACACCTTC
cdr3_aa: CASSFGTAKYGYTF

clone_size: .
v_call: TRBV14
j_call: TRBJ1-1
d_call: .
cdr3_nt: TGTGCCAGCAGCCACGAGATGAACACTGAAGCTTTCTTT
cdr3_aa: CASSHEMNTEAFF

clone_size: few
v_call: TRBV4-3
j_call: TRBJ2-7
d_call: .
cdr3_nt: TGCGCCAGCAGCCACGTAGGGGATTACGAGCAGTACTTC
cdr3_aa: CASSHVGDYEQYF

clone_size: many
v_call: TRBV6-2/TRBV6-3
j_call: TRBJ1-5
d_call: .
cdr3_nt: TGTGCCAGCAGTTGGAGACAGGCCAAGCCAGATCAGCCCCAGCATTTT
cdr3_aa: CASSWRQAKPDQPQHF

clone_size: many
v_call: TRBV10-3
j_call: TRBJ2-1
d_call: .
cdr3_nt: TGTGCCATCAGTAGGGTGGGAGAGCATGACGGGCAGTTCTTC
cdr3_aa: CAISRVGEHDGQFF

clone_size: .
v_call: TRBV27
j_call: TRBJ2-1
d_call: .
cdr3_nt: TGTGCCAGCAGTCCCGGGGGAGGGGGCTGGGATGAGCAGTTCTTC
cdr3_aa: CASSPGGGGWDEQFF

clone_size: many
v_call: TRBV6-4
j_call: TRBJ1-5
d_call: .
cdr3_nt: TGTGCCAGCAATTCGAGGGGACAAGCCCCTCATCAGCCCCAGCATTTT
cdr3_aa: CASNSRGQAPHQPQHF

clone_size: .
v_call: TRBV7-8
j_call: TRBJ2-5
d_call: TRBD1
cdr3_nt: TGTGCCAGCAGCTTATACAGGGGGTCACAGACCCAGTACTTC
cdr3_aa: CASSLYRGSQTQYF

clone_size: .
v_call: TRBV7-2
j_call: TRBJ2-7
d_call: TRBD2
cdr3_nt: TGTGCCAGCAGCCCGCTAGCGGGAGAGAGCTCCTACGAGCAGTACTTC
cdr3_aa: CASSPLAGESSYEQYF

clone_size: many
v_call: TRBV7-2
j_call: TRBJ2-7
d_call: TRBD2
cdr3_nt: TGTGCCAGCAACCGACCCCTAGCGGGGGATTACGAGCAGTACTTC
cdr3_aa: CASNRPLAGDYEQYF

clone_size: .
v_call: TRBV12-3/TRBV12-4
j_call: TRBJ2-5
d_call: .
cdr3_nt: TGTGCCAGCAGTTTTTCAGTCGGGAAAACAGGAGATCAAGAGACCCAGTACTTC
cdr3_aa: CASSFSVGKTGDQETQYF

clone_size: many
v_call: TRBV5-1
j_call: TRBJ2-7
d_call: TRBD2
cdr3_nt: TGCGCCAGCAGCCAGGGAACTAGCGGGCTCGTTTTGTACGAGCAGTACTTC
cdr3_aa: CASSQGTSGLVLYEQYF

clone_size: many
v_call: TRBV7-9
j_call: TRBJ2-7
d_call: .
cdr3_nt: TGTGCCAGCAGCTCAGACAGGACGAGCTCCTACGAGCAGTACTTC
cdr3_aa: CASSSDRTSSYEQYF

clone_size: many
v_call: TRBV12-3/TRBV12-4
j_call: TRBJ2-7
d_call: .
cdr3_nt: TGTGCCAGCAGTTTATTCGGTTGGCAGTACTTC
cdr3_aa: CASSLFGWQYF

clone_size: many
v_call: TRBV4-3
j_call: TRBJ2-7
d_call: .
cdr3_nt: TGCGCCAGCAGCCAATACAGGACCTACGAGCAGTACTTC
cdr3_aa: CASSQYRTYEQYF

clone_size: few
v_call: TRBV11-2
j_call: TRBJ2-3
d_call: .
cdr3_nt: TGTGCCAGCAGCTTAGAGTGGGGGCTAATGGCAGATACGCAGTATTTT
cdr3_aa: CASSLEWGLMADTQYF

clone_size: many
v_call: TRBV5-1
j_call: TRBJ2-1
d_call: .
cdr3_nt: TGCGCCAGCAGCTTGGATTCGTACAATGAGCAGTTCTTC
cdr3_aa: CASSLDSYNEQFF

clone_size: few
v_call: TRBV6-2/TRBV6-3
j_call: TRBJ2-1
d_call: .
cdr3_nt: TGTGCCAGCAGTCAGGCCCCGACGACCTACAATGAGCAGTTCTTC
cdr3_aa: CASSQAPTTYNEQFF

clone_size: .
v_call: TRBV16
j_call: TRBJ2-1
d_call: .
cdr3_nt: TGTGCCAGCAGCCAATCCCCTAACAATGAGCAGTTCTTC
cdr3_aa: CASSQSPNNEQFF

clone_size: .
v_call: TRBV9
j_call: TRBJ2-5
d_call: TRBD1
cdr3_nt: TGTGCCAGCAGCGCCACAGGGGGCTGGGAGACCCAGTACTTC
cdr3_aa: CASSATGGWETQYF

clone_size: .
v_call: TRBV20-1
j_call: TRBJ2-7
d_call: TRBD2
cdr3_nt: TGCAGTGCTAGCCTGACTAGCGGGAGGGCCGAGGAGCAGTACTTC
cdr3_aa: CSASLTSGRAEEQYF

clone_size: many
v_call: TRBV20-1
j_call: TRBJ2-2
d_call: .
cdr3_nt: TGCAGTGCTAGAGACTGGAAGAGGACCGGGGAGCTGTTTTTT
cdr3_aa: CSARDWKRTGELFF

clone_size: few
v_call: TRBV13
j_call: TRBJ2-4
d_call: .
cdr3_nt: TGTGCCAGCAGCTTATTGGAGGGGACGGCCAAAAACATTCAGTACTTC
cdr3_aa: CASSLLEGTAKNIQYF